This is a list of T cell receptor beta chains from one sample in a study of cytomegalovirus exposure and HLA in healthy donors. TCRdb's table, derived via immunoSEQ multiplex PCR, lists solely in-frame clones and lacks some. The profile covers over 100,000 clones, with 82% appearing a single time and just over 8% taken by the ten largest. Sequencing input: PBMCs. Every receptor here comes from a woman aged 45-65 years in good health and CMV-seropositive. CDR3s include the opening cysteine and the closing phenylalanine or tryptophan.

j_gene | v_gene | CDR3aa
TRBJ2-5 | TRBV5-1 | CASSPRQGEGTQYF
TRBJ2-3 | TRBV28 | CASSSHPSGGLDTQYF
TRBJ1-2 | TRBV5-4 | CATAPFRGNGYTF
TRBJ1-3 | TRBV7-8 | CASSPTLGNTIYF
TRBJ2-1 | TRBV5-1 | CASSLEAGGLNEQFF
TRBJ2-5 | TRBV6-1 | CASRETGWGTQYF
TRBJ1-1 | TRBV5-1 | CASSRDSTEAFF
TRBJ2-5 | TRBV29-1 | CSVGVWEETQYF
TRBJ1-5 | TRBV19 | CASSPTRTGSRQPQHF
TRBJ2-3 | TRBV13 | CASSPPREGDSNTQYF
TRBJ1-1 | TRBV20-1 | CSGDRATEAFF
TRBJ1-2 | TRBV6-1 | CASSDQDSFYGYTF
TRBJ2-1 | TRBV30 | CAWSQGTSGVYNEQFF
TRBJ2-7 | TRBV28 | CASTRGEIVGYYEQYF
TRBJ1-5 | TRBV2 | CASSQDRGNQPQHF
TRBJ2-2 | TRBV7-2 | CASSSRSDTGELFF
TRBJ2-7 | TRBV2 | CASSVQGPSTEQYF
TRBJ2-3 | TRBV5-4 | CASSSGTSGIGGTDTQYF
TRBJ1-6 | TRBV6-1 | CASTYWDREDSPLHF
TRBJ2-1 | TRBV19 | CASRGPEAGYYNEQFF
TRBJ2-5 | TRBV6-6 | CATLALDRGQETQYF
TRBJ2-1 | TRBV13 | CASSLVGGGRNEQFF
TRBJ1-1 | TRBV18 | CASSLTALNTEAFF
TRBJ1-1 | TRBV21-1 | CASSKALSRVGHMNTEAFF
TRBJ1-5 | TRBV2 | CASTRQARNQPQHF
TRBJ1-1 | TRBV28 | CASNSFNRENTEAFF
TRBJ1-5 | TRBV5-6 | CASSFSPGNQPQHF
TRBJ1-4 | TRBV15 | CATSREGSFNEKLFF
TRBJ1-1 | TRBV6-5 | CASRWQGDLTEAFF
TRBJ2-1 | TRBV4-1 | CASSSVPLEESLYNEQFF
TRBJ1-2 | TRBV7-9 | CASSPYPGLGPSMYGYTF
TRBJ1-3 | TRBV19 | CASSIDIRDRGPFSGNTIYF
TRBJ1-2 | TRBV9 | CASSPRDYQFYGYTF
TRBJ1-6 | TRBV7-2 | CASSSQGSRFHNSPLHF
TRBJ2-1 | TRBV2 | CASTGTASYNEQFF
TRBJ2-1 | TRBV11-3 | CASSLYRGANNEQFF
TRBJ2-3 | TRBV5-1 | CASSSGQGGFDTQYF
TRBJ1-6 | TRBV28 | CASLSSYNSPLHF
TRBJ1-5 | TRBV2 | CASSVTGGSNQPQHF
TRBJ2-1 | TRBV27 | CASSLGGQGTDEQFF
TRBJ2-7 | TRBV30 | CAWSNRGYEQYF
TRBJ2-1 | TRBV6-5 | CASRSTGVIGNEQFF
TRBJ2-2 | TRBV11-2 | CASSFKTGLRNTGELFF
TRBJ2-1 | TRBV19 | CASTGTGGMNEQFF
TRBJ2-7 | TRBV7-9 | CASRELPRYEQYF
TRBJ2-7 | TRBV19 | CASSARTGSSYEQYF
TRBJ1-2 | TRBV9 | CASSADRSIGYTF
TRBJ2-1 | TRBV7-3 | CASSSRGTSGSYNEQFF